The entry that follows covers one T cell receptor (beta chain) sequence. The sample comes from a study of molecular identifiers for immune sequencing clone quantification. TCRdb re-derived calls from the PCR reads in MiXCR, one entry per CDR3 protein. The sample comprises 70,000 to 90,000 distinct CDR3 sequences, under 25% of which are singletons, and roughly 1% rests with the top ten. Using a CD8+CD4-CCR7+CD45RA+ phenotype, naive CD8 T cells were sorted. Sequencing was performed on naive CD8+ T cells from blood, with Jurkat cell RNA spiked in. Documented subset: FACS-sorted CD8+CD4-CCR7+CD45RA+ naive T cells. This sequence originates from a human donor in good health. Some libraries in this study had Jurkat cell RNA spiked in.

CDR3 sequence (DNA): TGCAGCGCTGTTGACAGGGGTGCTGAAGCTTTCTTT. Protein product: CSAVDRGAEAFF. This chain connects TRBV29-1 to TRBJ1-1; 8 bases line up with TRBD1. J lost 6 bases, V lost 7 bases, and 7 bases had no gene match. CDR1 SQVTM and CDR2 ANQGSEA come from the germline V gene. This CDR3 has 12 residues.